Here is one TCR beta chain with its context. This record comes from a study of beta chain features in type 1 diabetes. Every isolated RNA sample was fully reverse transcribed, so sequencing captured expressed TCRB transcripts. Data came from immunoSEQ multiplex PCR; TCRdb stores just in-frame clones and leaves some out. The sample yields hundreds of thousands of clones, roughly 15% seen once. The trim removed 5 bases at V and 3 bases at J, leaving 9 bases unmatched. The germline V gene has CDR1 SGHVS and CDR2 FQNEAQ. The CDR3 is 16 residues long. The receptor comes from a woman between 18 and 29 years old in good health. The sample comprised naive CD4+ T cells from blood. The chain links TRBV7-8 to TRBJ2-2; 7 bases align to TRBD1. DNA for the CDR3: TGTGCCAGCAGCCCTCCGGCCAGGGGGTACACCGGGGAGCTGTTTTTT. Translation gives CASSPPARGYTGELFF.